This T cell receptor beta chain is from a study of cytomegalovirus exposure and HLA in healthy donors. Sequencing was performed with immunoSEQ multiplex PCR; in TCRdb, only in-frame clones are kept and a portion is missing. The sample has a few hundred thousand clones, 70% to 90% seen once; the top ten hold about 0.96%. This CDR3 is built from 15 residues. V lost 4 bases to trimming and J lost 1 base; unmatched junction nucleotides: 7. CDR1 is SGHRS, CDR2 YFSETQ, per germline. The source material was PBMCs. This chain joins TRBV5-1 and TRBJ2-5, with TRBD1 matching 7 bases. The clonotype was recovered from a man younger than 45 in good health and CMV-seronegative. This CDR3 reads CASSPRTGTQETQYF. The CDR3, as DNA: TGCGCCAGCAGCCCCAGGACAGGAACCCAAGAGACCCAGTACTTC.